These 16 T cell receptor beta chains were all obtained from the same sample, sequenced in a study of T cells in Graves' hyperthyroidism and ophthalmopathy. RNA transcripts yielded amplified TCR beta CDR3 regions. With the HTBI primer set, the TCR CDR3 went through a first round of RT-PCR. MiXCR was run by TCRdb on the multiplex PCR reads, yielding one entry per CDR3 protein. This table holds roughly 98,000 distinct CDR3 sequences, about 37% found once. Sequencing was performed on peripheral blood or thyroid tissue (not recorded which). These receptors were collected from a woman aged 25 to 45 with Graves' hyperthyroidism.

For the CDR3, the DNA is TGTGCCAGCAGCCGGACCGGGGACAGTGGCTACACCTTC. This sequence encodes CASSRTGDSGYTF. The genes are TRBV7-9 and TRBJ1-2; the match to TRBD1 covers 7 bases. This CDR3 has 13 amino acids. The trim removed 5 bases at V and 7 bases at J, leaving 7 bases unmatched. The V gene's germline CDR1 is SEHNR and CDR2 FQNEAQ (reference sequence).

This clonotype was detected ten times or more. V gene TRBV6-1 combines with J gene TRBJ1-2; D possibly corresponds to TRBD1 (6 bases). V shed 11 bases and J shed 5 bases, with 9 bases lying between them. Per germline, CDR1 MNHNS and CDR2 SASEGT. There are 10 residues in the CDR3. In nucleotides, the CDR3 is TGTGCCGGAGGGGGTTATGGCTACACCTTC. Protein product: CAGGGYGYTF.

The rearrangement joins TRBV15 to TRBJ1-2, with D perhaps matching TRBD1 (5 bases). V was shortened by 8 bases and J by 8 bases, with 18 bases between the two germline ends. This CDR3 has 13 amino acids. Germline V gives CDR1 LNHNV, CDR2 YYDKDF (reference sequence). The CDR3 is CATGAVSGEGYTF. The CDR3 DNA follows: TGTGCCACCGGGGCGGTTTCAGGAGAGGGCTACACCTTC.

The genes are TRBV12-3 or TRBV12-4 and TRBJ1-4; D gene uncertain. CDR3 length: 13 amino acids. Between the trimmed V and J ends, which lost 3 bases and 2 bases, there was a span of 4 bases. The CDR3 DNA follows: TGTGCCAGCAGTTTTAAGACTAATGAAAAACTGTTTTTT. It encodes CASSFKTNEKLFF.

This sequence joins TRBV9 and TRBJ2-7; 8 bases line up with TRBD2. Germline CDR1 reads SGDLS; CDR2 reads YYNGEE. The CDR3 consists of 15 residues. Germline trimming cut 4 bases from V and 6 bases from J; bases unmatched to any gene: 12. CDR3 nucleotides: TGTGCCAGCAGCCGGGGCTCAGCGGGAGATGGCGAGCAGTACTTC. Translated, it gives CASSRGSAGDGEQYF.

The CDR3 nucleotides read TGTGCCAGCAAGGGAGCCGGGGAGCTGTTTTTT. Its translation: CASKGAGELFF. The J gene is TRBJ2-2, the V gene TRBV2; TRBD2 is a possible D gene (5 bases). Germline CDR1 reads SNHLY; CDR2 reads FYNNEI. Deletions cut 7 bases from V and 6 bases from J, with 6 bases between. This CDR3 has 11 residues. Complete variable domain (other parts from reference TRBV2 and TRBJ2-2): EPEVTQTPSHQVTQMGQEVILRCVPISNHLYFYWYRQILGQKVEFLVSFYNNEISEKSEIFDDQFSVERPDGSNFTLKIRSTKLEDSAMYFCASKGAGELFFGEGSRLTVL.

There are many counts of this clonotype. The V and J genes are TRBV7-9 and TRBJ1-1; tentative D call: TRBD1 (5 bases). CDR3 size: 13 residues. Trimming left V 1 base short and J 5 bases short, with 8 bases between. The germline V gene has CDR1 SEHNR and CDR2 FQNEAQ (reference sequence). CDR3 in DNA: TGTGCCAGCAGCTTAGGGGGCAGTACTGAAGCTTTCTTT. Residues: CASSLGGSTEAFF.

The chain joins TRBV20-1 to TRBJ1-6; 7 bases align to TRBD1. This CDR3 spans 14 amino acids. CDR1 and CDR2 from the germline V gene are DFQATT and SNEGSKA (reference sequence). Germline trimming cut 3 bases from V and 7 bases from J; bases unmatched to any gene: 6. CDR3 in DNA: TGCAGTGCTAGCCGGACAGGTTTGAATTCACCCCTCCACTTT. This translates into CSASRTGLNSPLHF.

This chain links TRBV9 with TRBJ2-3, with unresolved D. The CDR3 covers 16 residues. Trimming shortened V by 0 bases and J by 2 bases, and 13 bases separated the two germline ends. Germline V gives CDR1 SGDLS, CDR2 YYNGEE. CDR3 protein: CASSVGRRSYTDTQYF. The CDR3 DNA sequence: TGTGCCAGCAGCGTAGGAAGGCGATCTTACACAGATACGCAGTATTTT.

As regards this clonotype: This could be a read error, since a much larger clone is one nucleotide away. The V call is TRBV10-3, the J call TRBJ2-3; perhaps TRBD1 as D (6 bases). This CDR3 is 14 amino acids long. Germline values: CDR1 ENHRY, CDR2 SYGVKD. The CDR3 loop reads CAVRGPDFTDTQYF. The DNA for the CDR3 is TGTGCCGTCAGGGGCCCGGACTTCACAGATACGCAGTATTTT.

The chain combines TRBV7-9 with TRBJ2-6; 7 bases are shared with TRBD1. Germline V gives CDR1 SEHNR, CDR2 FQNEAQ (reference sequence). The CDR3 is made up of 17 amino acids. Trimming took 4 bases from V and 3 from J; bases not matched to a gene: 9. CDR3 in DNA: TGTGCCAGCAGCTCGACAGGGATCGGCTATGGGGCCAACGTCCTGACTTTC. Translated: CASSSTGIGYGANVLTF.

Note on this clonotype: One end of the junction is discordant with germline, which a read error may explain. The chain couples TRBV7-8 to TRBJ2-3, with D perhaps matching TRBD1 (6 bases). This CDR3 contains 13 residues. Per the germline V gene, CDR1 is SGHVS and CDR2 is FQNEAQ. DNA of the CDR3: TGCGCCAGCAGCCAAGACTGGCAGGGGTCGCAGTATTTT. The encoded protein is CASSQDWQGSQYF.

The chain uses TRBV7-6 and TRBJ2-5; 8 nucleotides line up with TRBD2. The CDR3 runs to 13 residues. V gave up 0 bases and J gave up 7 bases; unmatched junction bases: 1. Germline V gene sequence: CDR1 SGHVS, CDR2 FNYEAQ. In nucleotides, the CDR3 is TGTGCCAGCAGCTTAGCCGGGGGGGTGACCCAGTACTTC. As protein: CASSLAGGVTQYF.

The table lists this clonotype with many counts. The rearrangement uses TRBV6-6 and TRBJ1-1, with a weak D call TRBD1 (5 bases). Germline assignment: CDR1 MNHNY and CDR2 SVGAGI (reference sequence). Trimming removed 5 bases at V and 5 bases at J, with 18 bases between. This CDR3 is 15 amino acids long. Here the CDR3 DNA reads TGTGCCAGCAGTGCATTCGGGGGGACGGGGACTGAAGCTTTCTTT. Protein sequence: CASSAFGGTGTEAFF.

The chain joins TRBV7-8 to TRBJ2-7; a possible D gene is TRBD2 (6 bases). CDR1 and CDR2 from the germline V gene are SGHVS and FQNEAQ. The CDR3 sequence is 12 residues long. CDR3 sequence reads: CATGGGRYEQYF. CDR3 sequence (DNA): TGTGCTACCGGGGGTGGAAGGTACGAGCAGTACTTC.

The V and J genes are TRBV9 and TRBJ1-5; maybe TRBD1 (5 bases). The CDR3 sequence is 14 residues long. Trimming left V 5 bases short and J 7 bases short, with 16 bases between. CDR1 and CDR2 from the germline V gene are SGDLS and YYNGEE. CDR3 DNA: TGTGCCAGCAGTTCAGGGAGGGCCGGACAGCCCCAGCATTTT. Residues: CASSSGRAGQPQHF. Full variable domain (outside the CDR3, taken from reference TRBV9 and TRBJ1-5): DSGVTQTPKHLITATGQRVTLRCSPRSGDLSVYWYQQSLDQGLQFLIQYYNGEERAKGNILERFSAQQFPDLHSELNLSSLELGDSALYFCASSSGRAGQPQHFGDGTRLSIL.